The 20 T cell receptor beta chains given below trace back to one sample, sequenced in a study of beta chain features in type 1 diabetes. Study conclusions and caveats: Shortening of TCRB CDR3s, moderate but significant, appeared in all four CD4+ subsets of Type 1 diabetes patients.

Their antigens remain unidentified. All of the isolated RNA was reverse transcribed, so expressed TCRB transcripts were sequenced. Assay: immunoSEQ multiplex PCR; the TCRdb copy retains only in-frame clones and omits some. The profile shows about 660,000 clones, around an eighth of them singletons. The material sequenced was naive CD4+ T cells from blood. These receptors originate from a man between 18 and 35 years old with type 1 diabetes.

This clone was counted between two and nine times. The genes are TRBV5-1 and TRBJ2-3; TRBD2 agrees at 8 bases. This CDR3 comprises 16 residues. The J segment lost 0 bases and the V segment lost 0 bases, leaving 3 bases of the junction unmatched. In germline, CDR1 is SGHRS, CDR2 YFSETQ. The chain's CDR3 is CASSLVAGGSTDTQYF. The CDR3 coding sequence is TGCGCCAGCAGCTTGGTTGCGGGGGGCAGCACAGATACGCAGTATTTT.

In its sample, this clone was seen a few times. The chain joins TRBV2 to TRBJ2-7; D could derive from TRBD1 or TRBD2 (5 bases each). Germline assignment: CDR1 SNHLY and CDR2 FYNNEI. This CDR3 contains 14 residues. Trimming pared 6 bases from V and 5 bases from J, leaving 17 bases between. CDR3 sequence reads: CASRRDPKKNEQYF. The CDR3 DNA sequence: TGTGCCAGCAGACGGGACCCCAAGAAGAACGAGCAGTACTTC.

This clone was seen more than once but under ten times. The rearrangement joins TRBV14 to TRBJ1-4; the match to TRBD1 covers 9 bases. V lost 4 bases and J lost 7; bases outside the gene matches: 10. This CDR3 contains 16 residues. Per the germline V gene, CDR1 is SGHDN and CDR2 is FVKESK. The CDR3 nucleotides are TGTGCCAGCAGCCGCACACCGGGACAGGGCGGTGAAAAACTGTTTTTT. This codes for CASSRTPGQGGEKLFF.

V is TRBV28 and J is TRBJ1-6; TRBD1 agrees at 7 bases. After removal of 11 bases from V and 10 bases from J, the junction contained 14 bases not matched to a gene. The CDR3 is made up of 14 amino acids. Looked up from germline, CDR1 is MDHEN and CDR2 is SYDVKM. The CDR3 sequence: CASRGDPVPSPLHF. The CDR3 nucleotides read TGTGCCTCCAGGGGGGATCCGGTGCCCTCACCCCTCCACTTT.

This clone occurred a few times. The gene calls are TRBV29-1 and TRBJ2-7; 8 positions match TRBD1. Trimming cost V 4 bases and J 4 bases; bases outside gene matches: 9. Germline CDR1 is SQVTM and CDR2 is ANQGSEA. The CDR3 has 14 amino acids. For the CDR3, the DNA is TGCAGCGTTGGCCTCTCGGACAGGGCTTACGAGCAGTACTTC. It specifies CSVGLSDRAYEQYF.

This sequence joins TRBV30 and TRBJ2-7, with 7 nucleotides matching TRBD1. Germline V CDR1 and CDR2: GTSNPN, SVGIG (reference sequence). The CDR3 spans 13 residues. V lost 3 bases to trimming and J lost 2 bases; unmatched junction nucleotides: 4. CDR3 nucleotide sequence: TGTGCCTGGAGCCGGGGACAGACCTACGAGCAGTACTTC. Residues: CAWSRGQTYEQYF. The full variable domain, its missing parts supplied by reference TRBV30 and TRBJ2-7, is SQTIHQWPATLVQPVGSPLSLECTVEGTSNPNLYWYRQAAGRGLQLLFYSVGIGQISSEVPQNLSASRPQDRQFILSSKKLLLSDSGFYLCAWSRGQTYEQYFGPGTRLTVT.

The chain uses TRBV4-3 and TRBJ2-7, with D possibly TRBD2 on 5 matching bases. Deletions cut 3 bases from V and 1 base from J, with 13 bases between. This CDR3 region has 15 residues. CDR1 is LGHNA, CDR2 YSLEER, per germline. The CDR3 region is CASSQVNGGSYEQYF. In nucleotides, the CDR3 is TGCGCCAGCAGCCAGGTGAATGGCGGGTCCTACGAGCAGTACTTC.

This sequence joins TRBV7-9 and TRBJ1-1; D is unresolved. The CDR3 is 14 residues long. Germline lookup yields CDR1 SEHNR and CDR2 FQNEAQ (reference sequence). The V end was cut by 5 bases, the J end by 4 bases, with 14 bases between. The chain's CDR3 is CASSPQTMGTEAFF. The CDR3 DNA follows: TGTGCCAGCAGCCCCCAGACCATGGGCACTGAAGCTTTCTTT.

This clone was seen a few times. The chain recombines TRBV2 with TRBJ2-2; D may be TRBD1 (6 bases). The V end lost 7 bases, the J end lost 4 bases, and 10 bases lay between the germline ends. The CDR3 loop spans 13 amino acids. CDR1 is SNHLY and CDR2 is FYNNEI in the germline V gene. In nucleotides, the CDR3 is TGTGCCAGCACACAGGGAAGCACCGGGGAGCTGTTTTTT. Amino acid sequence: CASTQGSTGELFF.

The chain has TRBV4-1 and TRBJ2-7; no firm D call. Trimming cost V 8 bases and J 5 bases, with 19 bases left between them. Germline lookup yields CDR1 MGHRA and CDR2 YSYEKL. The CDR3 extends over 14 amino acids. The CDR3 region has the DNA TGCGCCAGCTGCCGGACCCACTCTATCCACGAGCAGTACTTC. Protein product: CASCRTHSIHEQYF.

This chain uses TRBV6-5 with TRBJ1-4; D is perhaps TRBD1 (6 bases). V lost 2 bases, J lost 5 bases, and 12 bases lay in between. The V gene's germline CDR1 is MNHEY and CDR2 SVGAGI. The CDR3 has 15 amino acids. DNA for the CDR3: TGTGCCAGCAGTTACAGGAACAGGGAAAATGAAAAACTGTTTTTT. This translates into CASSYRNRENEKLFF.

This chain connects TRBV5-1 to TRBJ1-6, with D unresolved. The CDR3 sequence is 15 residues long. Per the germline V gene, CDR1 is SGHRS and CDR2 is YFSETQ. Trimming took off 0 bases at V and 3 bases at J, with 7 bases between the two ends. CDR3 sequence: CASSLVWGYNSPLHF. The DNA for the CDR3 is TGCGCCAGCAGCTTGGTTTGGGGCTATAATTCACCCCTCCACTTT.

This clone was detected a few times. CDR3 sequence (DNA): TGTGCCAGCAGCTTAAATCCGGGAAGCTATGGCTACACCTTC. This codes for CASSLNPGSYGYTF. The genes are TRBV7-3 and TRBJ1-2, with no clear D. Trimming shortened V by 1 base and J by 4 bases, and 10 bases separated the two germline ends. This CDR3 has 14 amino acids. CDR1 SGHTA and CDR2 FQGTGA come from the germline V gene.

The CDR3 spells CAWSVGGSHTEAFF. CDR3 DNA sequence: TGTGCCTGGAGTGTTGGTGGGTCGCACACTGAAGCTTTCTTT. The chain uses TRBV30 and TRBJ1-1; D remains ambiguous. Germline CDR1 and CDR2: GTSNPN and SVGIG (reference sequence). The CDR3 consists of 14 residues. The V end lost 0 bases, the J end lost 3 bases, and 11 bases lay between the germline ends.

The V gene is TRBV6-6, the J gene TRBJ2-2; 7 nucleotides align to TRBD2. CDR3 length equals 15 residues. The germline V gene encodes CDR1 MNHNY and CDR2 SVGAGI (reference sequence). With V trimmed by 5 bases and J by 2 bases, 5 bases remained unmatched. This chain's CDR3 is CASSQPGLNTGELFF. Here the CDR3 DNA reads TGTGCCAGCAGTCAACCGGGACTAAACACCGGGGAGCTGTTTTTT.

This clone was detected only a few times. This rearrangement joins TRBV6-5 to TRBJ2-1; D perhaps matches TRBD2 (5 bases). V dropped 3 bases and J dropped 3 bases, with 15 bases sitting between them. The CDR3 has 16 amino acids. CDR1 is MNHEY, CDR2 SVGAGI, per germline. The CDR3 region is CASSYEEGAVYNEQFF. CDR3 bases: TGTGCCAGCAGTTATGAAGAGGGAGCCGTCTACAATGAGCAGTTCTTC.

This chain connects TRBV30 to TRBJ1-6; D is possibly TRBD1 (5 bases). The CDR3 totals 16 residues. The V gene lost 0 bases and the J gene lost 6 bases, with 15 bases spanning the gap. Germline V gives CDR1 GTSNPN, CDR2 SVGIG (reference sequence). CDR3 DNA sequence: TGTGCCTGGAGTGTTAAGTGGCAGGGATCTAATTCACCCCTCCACTTT. Its protein product is CAWSVKWQGSNSPLHF.

V usage is TRBV4-1 and J usage is TRBJ1-5, with D possibly being TRBD1 (6 bases). The CDR3 has 13 residues. Germline-derived CDR1 and CDR2 are MGHRA and YSYEKL. The CDR3 DNA follows: TGCGATCCGAGGGGGATGAGCAATCAGCCCCAGCATTTT. Translation gives CDPRGMSNQPQHF.

The chain joins TRBV5-1 to TRBJ2-1, with D maybe TRBD1 (5 bases). Trimming cost V 4 bases and J 3 bases, with 11 bases left between them. CDR3 size: 14 residues. Germline CDR1 is SGHRS and CDR2 is YFSETQ. CDR3 amino acids: CASSHPDSYNEQFF. In DNA, the CDR3 is TGCGCCAGCAGCCACCCTGACAGCTACAATGAGCAGTTCTTC.

The chain is built from TRBV7-2 and TRBJ2-1, with D perhaps being TRBD1 or TRBD2 (5 bases each). The CDR3 totals 13 residues. V shed 5 bases and J shed 9 bases, with 14 bases lying between them. Germline CDR1 reads SGHTA; CDR2 reads FQGNSA. CDR3 amino acids: CASSRQERGEQFF. CDR3 sequence (DNA): TGTGCCAGCAGCAGGCAGGAGAGGGGTGAGCAGTTCTTC.